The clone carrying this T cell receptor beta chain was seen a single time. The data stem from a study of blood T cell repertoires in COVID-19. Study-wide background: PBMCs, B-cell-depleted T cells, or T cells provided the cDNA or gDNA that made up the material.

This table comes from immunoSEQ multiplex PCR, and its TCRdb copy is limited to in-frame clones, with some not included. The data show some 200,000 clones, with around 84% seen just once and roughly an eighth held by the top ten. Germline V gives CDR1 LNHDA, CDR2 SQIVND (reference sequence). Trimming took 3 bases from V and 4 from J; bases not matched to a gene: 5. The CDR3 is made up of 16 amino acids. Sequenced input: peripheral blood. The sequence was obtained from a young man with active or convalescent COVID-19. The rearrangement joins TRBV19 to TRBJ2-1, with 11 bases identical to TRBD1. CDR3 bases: TGTGCCAGTAGTATGTTGGACAGGGGGCAATACAATGAGCAGTTCTTC. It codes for CASSMLDRGQYNEQFF.